A single sample gave rise to the 7 T cell receptor beta chains below, sequenced in a study of blood T cell repertoires in COVID-19. TCRdb's copy holds only in-frame clones and misses some; the assay was immunoSEQ multiplex PCR. The sample lists some 160,000 clones, about 86% occurring once. Sequencing was performed on peripheral blood. The receptor source for this set is a woman between 65 and 79 years old with COVID-19, enrolled during active disease.

The chain links TRBV2 to TRBJ1-6; a possible D gene is TRBD1 (5 bases). The CDR3 has 13 residues. Deletions cut 4 bases from V and 6 bases from J, with 7 bases between. Germline CDR1 SNHLY, CDR2 FYNNEI. CDR3 DNA: TGTGCCAGCAGTGTACAGGTTAATTCACCCCTCCACTTT. It encodes CASSVQVNSPLHF.

The CDR3 sequence: CASSPTGTGNVYGYTF. CDR3 DNA: TGTGCCAGCTCACCTACAGGGACAGGGAATGTATATGGCTACACCTTC. This chain uses TRBV18 with TRBJ1-2; TRBD1 agrees at 9 bases. CDR1 and CDR2 (germline): KGHSH, LQKENI. The CDR3 is 16 residues long. Trimming at V came to 3 bases and at J to 5 bases, leaving 10 bases not matched to a gene.

The chain carries TRBV27 and TRBJ2-7; 7 bases line up with TRBD1. The CDR3 has 15 residues. Per germline, CDR1 MNHEY and CDR2 SMNVEV (reference sequence). V gave up 6 bases and J gave up 0 bases; unmatched junction bases: 8. The CDR3 DNA is TGTGCCAGCAGAAAACAGGGGCCTAGCTCCTACGAGCAGTACTTC. It is translated as CASRKQGPSSYEQYF.

The rearrangement joins TRBV4-1 to TRBJ2-1; possibly TRBD1 for D (6 bases). CDR3 size: 17 residues. V lost 4 bases and J lost 0, with 16 bases in between. Germline CDR1 and CDR2: MGHRA and YSYEKL. The DNA of the CDR3 is TGCGCCAGCAGCCTCAAGCCAGGGGAGAGCTCCTACAATGAGCAGTTCTTC. Protein sequence: CASSLKPGESSYNEQFF.

This clone has a handful of counts. The chain has TRBV9 and TRBJ1-2, with D possibly being TRBD1 (5 bases). Trimming removed 3 bases from V and 5 bases from J, with 8 bases in between. CDR1 is SGDLS, CDR2 YYNGEE, per germline. CDR3 length: 12 amino acids. CDR3 bases: TGTGCCAGCAGCGAAGACAGTTATGGCTACACCTTC. Translated: CASSEDSYGYTF.

The chain employs TRBV28 and TRBJ1-5; TRBD1 might be the D (6 bases). The germline V gene encodes CDR1 MDHEN and CDR2 SYDVKM. The CDR3 spans 11 residues. With 11 bases removed from V and 6 bases from J, the gap between germline ends came to 11 bases. The CDR3 DNA sequence: TGTGCCGGGGGGGGCACTCAGCCCCAGCATTTT. Translation: CAGGGTQPQHF.

The CDR3 coding sequence is TGTGCCTGGAGTATTGGGACAGGCTCTGGAAACACCATATATTTT. Amino acids: CAWSIGTGSGNTIYF. The J gene is TRBJ1-3, the V gene TRBV30; TRBD1 matches 8 bases. In germline, CDR1 is GTSNPN, CDR2 SVGIG (reference sequence). V lost 2 bases to trimming and J lost 0 bases; unmatched junction nucleotides: 3. CDR3 length equals 15 residues.